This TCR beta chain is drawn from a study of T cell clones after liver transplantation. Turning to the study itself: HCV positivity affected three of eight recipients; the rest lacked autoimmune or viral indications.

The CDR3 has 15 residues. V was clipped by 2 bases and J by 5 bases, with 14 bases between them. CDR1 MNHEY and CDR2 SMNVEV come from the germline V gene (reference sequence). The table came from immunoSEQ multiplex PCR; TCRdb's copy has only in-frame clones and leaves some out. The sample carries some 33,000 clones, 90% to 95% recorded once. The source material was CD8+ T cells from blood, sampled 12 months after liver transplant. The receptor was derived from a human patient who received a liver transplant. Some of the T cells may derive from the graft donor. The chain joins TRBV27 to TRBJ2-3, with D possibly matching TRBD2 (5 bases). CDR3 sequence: CASSLGNSVRDTQYF. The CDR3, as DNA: TGTGCCAGCAGTTTAGGTAATAGCGTGAGAGATACGCAGTATTTT.